This T cell receptor beta chain was retrieved from a study of CD8+ T cells in alopecia areata. Study-wide context: Treated patients swallowed 5 to 10 mg of oral tofacitinib twice daily. Study observations and caveats: In patients, TCRs were shared less clearly than in mice, and HLA may possibly be involved.

It was cDNA, reverse transcribed from extracted RNA, that served as the sequencing template. TCRdb's table, derived via immunoSEQ multiplex PCR, lists solely in-frame clones and lacks some. The data hold approximately 190,000 clones, with roughly 60% observed a single time. The treatment denotes: oral pan-JAK inhibitor, 5-10 mg twice daily. Details on this clone: The antigen remains unidentified.

The V gene's germline CDR1 is ENHRY and CDR2 SYGVKD. The CDR3 is 12 amino acids. V shed 10 bases, J shed 7 bases, and the junction held 8 bases outside the gene matches. The material sequenced was CD4+ T cells sorted from blood, taken at week 24, from a patient treated with tofacitinib. The clonotype was recovered from a human donor with alopecia areata. This chain uses TRBV10-3 with TRBJ2-7; the match to TRBD1 covers 9 bases. CDR3: CATNRDRVEQYF. DNA of the CDR3: TGTGCCACCAACAGGGACAGGGTTGAGCAGTACTTC.